The TCR beta chain described here comes from a study of shared T cell receptors in the human thymus. Here immunoSEQ multiplex PCR was the method, and the copy in TCRdb shows in-frame clones only, minus some. Here the sample spans 630,000 or so clones, more than 75% being singletons. V trimming: 1 base; J trimming: 4 bases; junction bases outside the gene matches: 11. Germline assignment: CDR1 MGHDK and CDR2 SYGVNS. This CDR3 has 17 residues. The data also belong to a second study, concerning human thymus T cells. From that study: Having corrective surgery for congenital heart defects, healthy Finnish infants were the ones who donated. Thymus pieces cut out during corrective heart surgery were the tissue that was used. Seemingly biased V and J gene usage marked thymic and blood repertoires.

The sample was thymocytes. This clonotype was obtained from a boy less than two years old with a congenital heart defect. The rearrangement links TRBV25-1 to TRBJ1-1; TRBD1 matches at 8 bases. CDR3: CASSESAGGTWGTEAFF. CDR3 in DNA: TGTGCCAGCAGTGAATCTGCAGGGGGCACTTGGGGCACTGAAGCTTTCTTT.